Below, one TCR beta chain is given with its context. Antigen specificity is unknown. The sample comes from a study of post-analysis software for immune sequencing data. Study conclusions and caveats: Strong co-clustering by F measure linked samples that shared a preparation batch.

Prepared TCR beta cDNA libraries contained unique molecular identifiers. MiXCR was run by TCRdb on the PCR reads, yielding one entry per CDR3 protein. Of about 400,000 distinct CDR3 sequences in the sample, roughly 38% were seen once. The clonotype comes from a girl between 10 and 17 years old with multiple sclerosis. Sequencing was performed on blood.

As DNA, the CDR3 is TGCGCCAGCAGCCCGTCTCCAGGGTTTCAGCCCCAGCATTTT. Translating gives CASSPSPGFQPQHF. The chain links TRBV5-1 to TRBJ1-5; the D gene is possibly TRBD1 (5 bases). There are 14 residues in the CDR3. The germline gives CDR1 SGHRS, CDR2 YFSETQ. The V gene lost 4 bases and the J gene lost 6 bases, with 14 bases spanning the gap. Based on the CDR3 plus reference TRBV5-1 and TRBJ1-5, the full variable domain is KAGVTQTPRYLIKTRGQQVTLSCSPISGHRSVSWYQQTPGQGLQFLFEYFSETQRNKGNFPGRFSGRQFSNSRSEMNVSTLELGDSALYLCASSPSPGFQPQHFGDGTRLSIL.